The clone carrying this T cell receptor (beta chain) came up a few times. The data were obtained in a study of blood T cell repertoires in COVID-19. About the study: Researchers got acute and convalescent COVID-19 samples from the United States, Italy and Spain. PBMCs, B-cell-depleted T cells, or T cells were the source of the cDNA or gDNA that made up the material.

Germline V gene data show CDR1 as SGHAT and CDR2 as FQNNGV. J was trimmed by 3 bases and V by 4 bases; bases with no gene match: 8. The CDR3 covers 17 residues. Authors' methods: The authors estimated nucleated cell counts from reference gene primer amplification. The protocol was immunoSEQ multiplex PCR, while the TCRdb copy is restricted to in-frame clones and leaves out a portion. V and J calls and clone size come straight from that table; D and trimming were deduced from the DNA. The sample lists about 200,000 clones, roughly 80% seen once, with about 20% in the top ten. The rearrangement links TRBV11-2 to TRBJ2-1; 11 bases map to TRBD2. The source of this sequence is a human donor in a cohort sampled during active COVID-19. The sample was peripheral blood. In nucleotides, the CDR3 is TGTGCCAGCAGCTATGTCGGACTAGCGGGTAACTACAATGAGCAGTTCTTC. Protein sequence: CASSYVGLAGNYNEQFF.